This entry lists 21 T cell receptor beta chains sequenced from one sample in a study of T cells in localized non-small cell lung cancer. Only in-frame clones appear in the TCRdb table, and some are missing; sequencing was by immunoSEQ multiplex PCR. In the table there are 50,000 to 70,000 clones, about nine tenths of which are singletons. Specimen: peripheral blood, collected before any cancer treatment. The receptors were gathered from a man between 35 and 75 years old with stage I lung adenocarcinoma.

This chain connects TRBV5-5 to TRBJ2-2; D may be TRBD1 (6 bases). V lost 0 bases and J 6 bases, leaving 12 bases between the germline ends. Per the germline V gene, CDR1 is SGHKS and CDR2 is YYEKEE (reference sequence). CDR3 length equals 15 residues. CDR3 amino acids: CASSLAAGVAGELFF. The CDR3 DNA sequence: TGTGCCAGCAGCTTGGCCGCAGGGGTAGCCGGGGAGCTGTTTTTT.

Comments on this clone: Sequence at one end of the junction differs from germline and may be a read error. This chain connects TRBV5-1 to TRBJ2-7; possibly TRBD1 or TRBD2 for D (6 bases each). CDR3 length: 15 amino acids. Germline CDR1 and CDR2: SGHRS and YFSETQ. CDR3 in amino acids: CASSLAMGGGFEQYF. DNA of the CDR3: TGTGCCAGCAGCTTGGCCATGGGGGGCGGTTTCGAGCAGTACTTC.

This rearrangement joins TRBV27 to TRBJ1-1; TRBD1 agrees at 9 bases. CDR3 length equals 14 residues. Germline CDR1 MNHEY, CDR2 SMNVEV (reference sequence). J gave up 8 bases and V 3 bases, and 7 bases lay outside the gene matches. The CDR3 nucleotides are TGTGCCAGCAGTTTGGGGCCTGGACAGGGGGAAGCTTTCTTT. Translation: CASSLGPGQGEAFF.

V usage is TRBV28 and J usage is TRBJ2-3, with 9 bases aligning to TRBD2. Germline values: CDR1 MDHEN, CDR2 SYDVKM. Unmatched junction bases numbered 7, after V lost 7 bases and J lost 2 bases. The CDR3 extends over 15 amino acids. The CDR3 sequence: CASTRAGGHTDTQYF. CDR3 in DNA: TGTGCCAGCACAAGGGCGGGAGGGCACACAGATACGCAGTATTTT.

In DNA, the CDR3 is TGTGCCAGCAGCCTGGGACAGCAAAACATTCAGTACTTC. Protein sequence: CASSLGQQNIQYF. The chain is built from TRBV7-2 and TRBJ2-4; 7 bases are shared with TRBD1. With V trimmed by 5 bases and J by 5 bases, 3 bases remained unmatched. Looked up from germline, CDR1 is SGHTA and CDR2 is FQGNSA. The CDR3 is made up of 13 amino acids.

CDR3 loop: CASSFEPAGFYEQFF. The CDR3 region has the DNA TGTGCCAGCAGCTTTGAGCCGGCGGGATTCTATGAGCAGTTCTTC. This chain uses TRBV7-3 with TRBJ2-1; D may be TRBD2 (6 bases). CDR3 size: 15 residues. Per germline, CDR1 SGHTA and CDR2 FQGTGA. V shed 3 bases and J shed 8 bases, with 17 bases lying between them.

The rearrangement uses TRBV28 and TRBJ1-5, with D possibly matching TRBD1 (5 bases). The length of the CDR3 is 13 residues. Germline-derived CDR1 and CDR2 are MDHEN and SYDVKM. V was shortened by 6 bases and J by 9 bases, with 15 bases between the two germline ends. CDR3: CASRNTGSRPQHF. CDR3 in DNA: TGTGCCAGCAGAAATACAGGATCACGGCCCCAGCATTTT.

The V gene is TRBV11-2, the J gene TRBJ2-1, with 11 bases lining up with TRBD2. Looked up from germline, CDR1 is SGHAT and CDR2 is FQNNGV. Trimming took 4 bases from V and 8 from J; bases not matched to a gene: 7. This CDR3 region has 15 residues. CDR3 bases: TGTGCCAGCAGCTACACTAGCGGGAGTTTCGATGAGCAGTTCTTC. This translates into CASSYTSGSFDEQFF.

The chain employs TRBV6-5 and TRBJ1-1, with no clear D. The CDR3 runs 14 residues. Per germline, CDR1 MNHEY and CDR2 SVGAGI. V lost 2 bases and J 11 bases, leaving 18 bases between the germline ends. The CDR3 nucleotides are TGTGCCAGCAGTTACAGTCCTCCCCCCGTGGTTGCTTTCTTT. Translated, it gives CASSYSPPPVVAFF.

The CDR3 sequence: CASSYRLNEKLFF. The CDR3 coding sequence is TGTGCCAGCAGTTACAGACTTAATGAAAAACTGTTTTTT. The rearrangement links TRBV6-5 to TRBJ1-4, with D uncertain. Germline V lookup: CDR1 MNHEY, CDR2 SVGAGI. The CDR3 totals 13 residues. V dropped 2 bases and J dropped 4 bases, with 5 bases sitting between them.

The genes are TRBV7-3 and TRBJ2-1, with 10 nucleotides matching TRBD2. The V gene end was trimmed by 5 bases and the J gene end by 5 bases; junction bases not matched to a gene: 3. Germline values: CDR1 SGHTA, CDR2 FQGTGA. This CDR3 is built from 14 residues. CDR3 sequence: CASSRSGRDNEQFF. DNA for the CDR3: TGTGCCAGCAGCCGAAGCGGGAGGGACAATGAGCAGTTCTTC.

The chain links TRBV6-1 to TRBJ2-4; tentatively, D is TRBD2 (6 bases). The CDR3 extends over 14 amino acids. V lost 5 bases and J 7 bases, leaving 15 bases between the germline ends. The V gene's germline CDR1 is MNHNS and CDR2 SASEGT. In DNA, the CDR3 is TGTGCCAGCAGTCCGCCCCGGGAGACTAACATTCAGTACTTC. Its protein product is CASSPPRETNIQYF.

This chain joins TRBV15 and TRBJ1-1; D ambiguous. The germline gives CDR1 LNHNV, CDR2 YYDKDF (reference sequence). CDR3 length equals 14 residues. V shed 1 base and J shed 0 bases, with 6 bases lying between them. The CDR3 protein is CATSRGSVNTEAFF. In nucleotides, the CDR3 is TGTGCCACCAGCAGAGGGTCAGTGAACACTGAAGCTTTCTTT.

The chain recombines TRBV18 with TRBJ2-5; TRBD2 aligns across 9 bases. Germline loops: CDR1 KGHSH, CDR2 LQKENI. The CDR3 is 16 amino acids. V was pared by 2 bases and J by 5 bases, with 9 bases of the junction left unmatched. The CDR3 DNA reads as TGTGCCAGCTCACCAGACGGAGCGGGAGGATGGGAGACCCAGTACTTC. It codes for CASSPDGAGGWETQYF. The full variable domain, with the rest looked up from reference TRBV18 and TRBJ2-5, is NAGVMQNPRHLVRRRGQEARLRCSPMKGHSHVYWYRQLPEEGLKFMVYLQKENIIDESGMPKERFSAEFPKEGPSILRIQQVVRGDSAAYFCASSPDGAGGWETQYFGPGTRLLVL.

On this clone: In the same sample, other DNA sequences code for this CDR3. The V call is TRBV27, the J call TRBJ2-1, with D possibly TRBD1 on 6 matching bases. Germline values: CDR1 MNHEY, CDR2 SMNVEV (reference sequence). Trimming took 0 bases from V and 1 from J, leaving 7 bases between them. The CDR3 consists of 15 residues. The CDR3 here is CASSLSQGSYNEQFF. The DNA of the CDR3 is TGTGCCAGCAGTTTATCGCAGGGGTCCTACAATGAGCAGTTCTTC.

The chain combines TRBV7-2 with TRBJ2-7; D might be TRBD2 (6 bases). CDR3 length equals 15 residues. Trimming removed 6 bases from V and 4 bases from J, with 19 bases in between. From germline, CDR1 is SGHTA and CDR2 FQGNSA. The DNA of the CDR3 is TGTGCCAGCAGGCTGAACGGGAGTCCTTTATACGAGCAGTACTTC. Its protein is CASRLNGSPLYEQYF.

The chain uses TRBV6-5 and TRBJ2-3; D uncertain. The germline V gene encodes CDR1 MNHEY and CDR2 SVGAGI. The CDR3 runs to 13 residues. V gave up 2 bases and J gave up 3 bases, with 6 bases separating them. CDR3 sequence: CASSYRPTDTQYF. CDR3 sequence (DNA): TGTGCCAGCAGTTACAGACCGACAGATACGCAGTATTTT.

V gene TRBV5-1 combines with J gene TRBJ1-1, with D hard to call. Germline V CDR1 and CDR2: SGHRS, YFSETQ. The length of the CDR3 is 13 residues. Trimming took 1 base from V and 4 from J, leaving 8 bases between them. The CDR3 DNA is TGCGCCAGCAGCTTGTGGGAGTCCACTGAAGCTTTCTTT. This codes for CASSLWESTEAFF.

The genes are TRBV30 and TRBJ2-1, with 7 positions matching TRBD1. Germline V gene data show CDR1 as GTSNPN and CDR2 as SVGIG (reference sequence). V was pared by 3 bases and J by 3 bases, with 2 bases of the junction left unmatched. CDR3 length: 13 residues. The CDR3 nucleotides read TGTGCCTGGAGCGGGGACAGCTACAATGAGCAGTTCTTC. Translation: CAWSGDSYNEQFF.

This clone was picked up one time. The chain uses TRBV10-3 and TRBJ1-2, with D hard to call. V lost 3 bases and J 8 bases, leaving 10 bases between the germline ends. There are 12 residues in the CDR3. Germline V lookup: CDR1 ENHRY, CDR2 SYGVKD. CDR3 in DNA: TGTGCCATCAGTGATGCAAGTAGAGGCTACACCTTC. Its translation is CAISDASRGYTF.

This rearrangement joins TRBV2 to TRBJ2-1; TRBD1 matches at 10 bases. The CDR3 has 15 residues. V gave up 6 bases and J gave up 2 bases; unmatched junction bases: 4. Germline V CDR1 and CDR2: SNHLY, FYNNEI. Written as DNA, the CDR3 is TGTGCCAGCAGGAGTGGGACAGGGGCCTACAATGAGCAGTTCTTC. Protein product: CASRSGTGAYNEQFF.